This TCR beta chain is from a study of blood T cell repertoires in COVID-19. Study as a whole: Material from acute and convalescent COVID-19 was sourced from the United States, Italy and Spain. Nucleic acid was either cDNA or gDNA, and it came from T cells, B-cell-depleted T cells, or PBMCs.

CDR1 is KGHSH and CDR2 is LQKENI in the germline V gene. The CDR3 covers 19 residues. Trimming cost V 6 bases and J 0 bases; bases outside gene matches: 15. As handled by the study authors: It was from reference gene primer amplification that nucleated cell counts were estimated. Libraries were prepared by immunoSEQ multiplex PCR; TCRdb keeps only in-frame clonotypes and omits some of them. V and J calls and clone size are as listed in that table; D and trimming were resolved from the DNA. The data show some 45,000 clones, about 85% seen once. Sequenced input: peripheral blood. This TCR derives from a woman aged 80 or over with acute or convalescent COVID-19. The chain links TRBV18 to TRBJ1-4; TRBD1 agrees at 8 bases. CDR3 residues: CASSSARQGAFATNEKLFF. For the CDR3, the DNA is TGTGCCAGCTCCTCTGCCCGGCAGGGGGCTTTTGCAACTAATGAAAAACTGTTTTTT.